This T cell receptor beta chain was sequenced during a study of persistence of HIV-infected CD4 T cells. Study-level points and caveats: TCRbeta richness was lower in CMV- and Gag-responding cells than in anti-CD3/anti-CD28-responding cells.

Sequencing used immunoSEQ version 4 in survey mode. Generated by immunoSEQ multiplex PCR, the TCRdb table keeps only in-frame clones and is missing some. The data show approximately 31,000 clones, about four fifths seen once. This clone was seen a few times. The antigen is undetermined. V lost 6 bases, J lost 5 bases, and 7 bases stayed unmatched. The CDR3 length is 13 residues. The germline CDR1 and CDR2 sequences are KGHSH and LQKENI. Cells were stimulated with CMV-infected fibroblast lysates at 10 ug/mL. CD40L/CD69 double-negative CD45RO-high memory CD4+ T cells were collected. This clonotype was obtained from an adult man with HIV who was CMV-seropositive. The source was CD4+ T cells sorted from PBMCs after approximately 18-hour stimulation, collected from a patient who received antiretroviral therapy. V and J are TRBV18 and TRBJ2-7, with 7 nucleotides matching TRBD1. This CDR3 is CASSSTGYHEQYF. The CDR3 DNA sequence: TGTGCCAGCTCGTCGACAGGGTATCACGAGCAGTACTTC. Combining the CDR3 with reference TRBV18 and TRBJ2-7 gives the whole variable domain NAGVMQNPRHLVRRRGQEARLRCSPMKGHSHVYWYRQLPEEGLKFMVYLQKENIIDESGMPKERFSAEFPKEGPSILRIQQVVRGDSAAYFCASSSTGYHEQYFGPGTRLTVT.